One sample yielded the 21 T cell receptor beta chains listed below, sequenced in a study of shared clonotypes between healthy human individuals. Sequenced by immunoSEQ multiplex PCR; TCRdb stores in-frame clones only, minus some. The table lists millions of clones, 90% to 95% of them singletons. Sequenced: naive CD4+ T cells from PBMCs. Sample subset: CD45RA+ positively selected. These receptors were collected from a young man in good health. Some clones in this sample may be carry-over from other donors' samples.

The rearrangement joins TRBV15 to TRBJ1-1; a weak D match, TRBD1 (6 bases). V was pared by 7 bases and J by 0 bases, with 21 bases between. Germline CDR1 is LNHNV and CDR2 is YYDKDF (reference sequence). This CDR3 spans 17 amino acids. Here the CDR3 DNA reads TGTGCCACCACCCACGGGGGGCAAAAATATTTGAACACTGAAGCTTTCTTT. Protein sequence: CATTHGGQKYLNTEAFF.

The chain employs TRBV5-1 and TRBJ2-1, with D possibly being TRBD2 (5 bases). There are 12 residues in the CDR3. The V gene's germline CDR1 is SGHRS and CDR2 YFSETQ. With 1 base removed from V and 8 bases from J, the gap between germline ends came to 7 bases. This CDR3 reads CASSLRADEQFF. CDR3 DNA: TGCGCCAGCAGCTTGAGAGCGGATGAGCAGTTCTTC. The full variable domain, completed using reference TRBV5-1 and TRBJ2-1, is KAGVTQTPRYLIKTRGQQVTLSCSPISGHRSVSWYQQTPGQGLQFLFEYFSETQRNKGNFPGRFSGRQFSNSRSEMNVSTLELGDSALYLCASSLRADEQFFGPGTRLTVL.

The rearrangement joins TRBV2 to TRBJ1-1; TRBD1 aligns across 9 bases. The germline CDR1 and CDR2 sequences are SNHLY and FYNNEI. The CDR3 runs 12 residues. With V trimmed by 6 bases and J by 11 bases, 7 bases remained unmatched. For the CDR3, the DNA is TGTGCCAGCAGCGGACAGGGGATCCAGGCTTTCTTT. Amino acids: CASSGQGIQAFF.

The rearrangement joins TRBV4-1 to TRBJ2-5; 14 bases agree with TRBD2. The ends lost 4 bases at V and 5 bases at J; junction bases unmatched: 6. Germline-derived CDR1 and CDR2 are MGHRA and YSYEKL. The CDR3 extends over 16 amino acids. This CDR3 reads CASSPRLAGGRETQYF. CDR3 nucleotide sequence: TGCGCCAGCAGCCCTAGACTAGCGGGAGGGCGGGAGACCCAGTACTTC.

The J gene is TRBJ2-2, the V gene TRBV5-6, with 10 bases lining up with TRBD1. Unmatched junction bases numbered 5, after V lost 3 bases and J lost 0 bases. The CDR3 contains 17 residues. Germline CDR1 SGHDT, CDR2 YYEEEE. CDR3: CASSYRDRGPNTGELFF. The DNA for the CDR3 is TGTGCCAGCAGCTACCGGGACAGGGGACCGAACACCGGGGAGCTGTTTTTT.

The CDR3 region is CASSYLGKVSSEQYF. CDR3 bases: TGTGCCAGCAGTTACCTGGGGAAGGTATCAAGCGAGCAGTACTTC. The V call is TRBV6-5, the J call TRBJ2-7; D call uncertain. CDR3 length equals 15 residues. From germline, CDR1 is MNHEY and CDR2 SVGAGI. Trimming cost V 2 bases and J 6 bases, with 17 bases left between them.

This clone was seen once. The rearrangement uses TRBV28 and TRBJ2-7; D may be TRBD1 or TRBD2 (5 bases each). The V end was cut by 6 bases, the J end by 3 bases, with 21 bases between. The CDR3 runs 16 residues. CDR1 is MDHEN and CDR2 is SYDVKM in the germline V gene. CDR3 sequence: CASSRNPGPSNYEQYF. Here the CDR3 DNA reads TGTGCCAGCAGCCGAAATCCGGGACCGAGTAACTACGAGCAGTACTTC.

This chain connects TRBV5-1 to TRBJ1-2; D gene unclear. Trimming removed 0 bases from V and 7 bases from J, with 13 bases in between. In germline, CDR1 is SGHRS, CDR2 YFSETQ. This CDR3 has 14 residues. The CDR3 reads CASSLALGMSGYTF. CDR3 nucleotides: TGCGCCAGCAGCTTGGCCCTGGGGATGAGTGGCTACACCTTC. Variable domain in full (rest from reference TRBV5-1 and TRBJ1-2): KAGVTQTPRYLIKTRGQQVTLSCSPISGHRSVSWYQQTPGQGLQFLFEYFSETQRNKGNFPGRFSGRQFSNSRSEMNVSTLELGDSALYLCASSLALGMSGYTFGSGTRLTVV.

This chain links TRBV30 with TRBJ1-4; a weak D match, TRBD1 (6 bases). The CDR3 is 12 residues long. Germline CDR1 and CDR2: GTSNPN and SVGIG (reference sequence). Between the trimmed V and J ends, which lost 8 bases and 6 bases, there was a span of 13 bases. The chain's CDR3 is CARGAGDEKLFF. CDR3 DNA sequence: TGTGCCCGAGGCGCAGGGGATGAAAAACTGTTTTTT.

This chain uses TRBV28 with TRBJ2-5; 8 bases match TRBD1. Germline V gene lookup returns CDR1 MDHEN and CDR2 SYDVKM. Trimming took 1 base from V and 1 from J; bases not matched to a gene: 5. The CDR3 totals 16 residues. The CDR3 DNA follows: TGTGCCAGCAGTTTATCAGGGGGCCAAGGCCAAGAGACCCAGTACTTC. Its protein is CASSLSGGQGQETQYF.

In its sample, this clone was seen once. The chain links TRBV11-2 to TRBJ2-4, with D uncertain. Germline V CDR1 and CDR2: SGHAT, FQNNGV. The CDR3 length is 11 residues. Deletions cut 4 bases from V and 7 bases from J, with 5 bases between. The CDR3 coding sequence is TGTGCCAGCAGCTCCGGTAACATTCAGTACTTC. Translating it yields CASSSGNIQYF.

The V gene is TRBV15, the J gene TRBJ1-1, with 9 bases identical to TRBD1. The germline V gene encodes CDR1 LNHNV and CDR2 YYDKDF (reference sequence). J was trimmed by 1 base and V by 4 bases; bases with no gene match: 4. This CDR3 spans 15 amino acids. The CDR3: CATSTAGQGNTEAFF. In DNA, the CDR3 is TGTGCCACCAGCACAGCGGGACAGGGGAACACTGAAGCTTTCTTT.

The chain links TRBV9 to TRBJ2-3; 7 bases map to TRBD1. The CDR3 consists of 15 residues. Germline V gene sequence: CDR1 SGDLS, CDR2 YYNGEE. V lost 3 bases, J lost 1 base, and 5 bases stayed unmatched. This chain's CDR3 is CASSAGQVGTDTQYF. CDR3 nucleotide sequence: TGTGCCAGCAGCGCCGGACAGGTGGGCACAGATACGCAGTATTTT.

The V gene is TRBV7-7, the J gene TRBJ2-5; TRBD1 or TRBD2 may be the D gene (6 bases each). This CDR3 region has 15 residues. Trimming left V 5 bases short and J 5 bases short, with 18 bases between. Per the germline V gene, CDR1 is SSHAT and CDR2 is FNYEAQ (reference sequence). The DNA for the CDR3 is TGTGCCAGCAGCCAAGGGGGGCCTACCGCTGAGACCCAGTACTTC. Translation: CASSQGGPTAETQYF.

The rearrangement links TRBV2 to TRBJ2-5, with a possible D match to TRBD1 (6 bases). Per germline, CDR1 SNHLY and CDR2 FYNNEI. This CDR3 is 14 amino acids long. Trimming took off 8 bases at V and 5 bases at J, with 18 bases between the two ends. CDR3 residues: CASLNEQGDETQYF. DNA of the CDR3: TGTGCCAGCCTCAACGAACAGGGTGATGAGACCCAGTACTTC.

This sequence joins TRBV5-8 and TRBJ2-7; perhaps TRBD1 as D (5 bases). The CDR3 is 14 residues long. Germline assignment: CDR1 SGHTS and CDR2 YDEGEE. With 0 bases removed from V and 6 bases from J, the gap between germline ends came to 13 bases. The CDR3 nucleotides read TGTGCCAGCAGCTTGGGCAGGGCTGCTGCCGAGCAGTACTTC. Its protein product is CASSLGRAAAEQYF.

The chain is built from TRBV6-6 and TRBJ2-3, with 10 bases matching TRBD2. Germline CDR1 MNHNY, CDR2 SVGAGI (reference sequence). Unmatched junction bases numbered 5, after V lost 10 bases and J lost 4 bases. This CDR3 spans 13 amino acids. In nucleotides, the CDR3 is TGTGCCACCTTAGCGGGAGGATCAGATACGCAGTATTTT. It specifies CATLAGGSDTQYF.

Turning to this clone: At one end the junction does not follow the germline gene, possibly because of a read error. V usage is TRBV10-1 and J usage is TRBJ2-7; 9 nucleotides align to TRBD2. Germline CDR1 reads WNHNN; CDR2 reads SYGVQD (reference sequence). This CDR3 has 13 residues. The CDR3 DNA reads TGCGCCAGCAGTGACCGGACTAGCGTACAGGGTACTTTC. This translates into CASSDRTSVQGTF.

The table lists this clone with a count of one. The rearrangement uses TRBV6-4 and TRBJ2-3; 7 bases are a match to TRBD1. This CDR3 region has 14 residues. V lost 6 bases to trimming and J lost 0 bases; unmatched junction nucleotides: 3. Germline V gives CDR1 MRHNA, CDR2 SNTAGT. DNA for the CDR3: TGTGCCAGCAGCCGACAGGGAAGCACAGATACGCAGTATTTT. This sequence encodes CASSRQGSTDTQYF.

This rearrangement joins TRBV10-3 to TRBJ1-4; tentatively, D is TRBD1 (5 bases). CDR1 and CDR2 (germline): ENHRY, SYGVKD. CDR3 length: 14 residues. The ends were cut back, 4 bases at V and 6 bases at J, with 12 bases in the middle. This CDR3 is CAISGAGRDEKLFF. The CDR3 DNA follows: TGTGCCATCAGTGGGGCAGGGAGAGATGAAAAACTGTTTTTT.

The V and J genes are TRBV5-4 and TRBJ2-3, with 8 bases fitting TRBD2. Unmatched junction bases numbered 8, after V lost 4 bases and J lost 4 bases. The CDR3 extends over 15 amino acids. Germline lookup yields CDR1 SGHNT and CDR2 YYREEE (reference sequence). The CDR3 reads CASSPEPGLADTQYF. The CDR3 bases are TGTGCCAGCAGCCCCGAACCGGGACTAGCAGATACGCAGTATTTT.